This T cell receptor beta chain was profiled in a study of early T cells in non-severe SARS-CoV-2 infection. Study at large: Unsorted whole blood bulk RNA was sequenced, with unpaired chains. Study-level points and caveats: Using VDJdb, the matching emphasized anti-spike CD8 responses while missing private and CD4 specificities.

Unique molecular identifier tags were affixed to discrete cDNA molecules. TCRdb redid the calling of the 5' RACE reads with MiXCR, one entry per CDR3 protein. The profile covers roughly 75,000 distinct CDR3 sequences, with more than 9% appearing a single time and about 4.6% taken by the ten largest. This clonotype was seen a few times. Its target is unknown. Germline V lookup: CDR1 SGHTA, CDR2 FQGNSA. V lost 5 bases, J lost 5 bases, and 7 bases stayed unmatched. This CDR3 region has 15 residues. The V call is TRBV7-2, the J call TRBJ2-5, with 11 nucleotides matching TRBD2. This TCR came from an adult who was a healthcare worker with PCR-confirmed SARS-CoV-2 infection or an uninfected control (not recorded which). The specimen was whole blood. The DNA of the CDR3 is TGTGCCAGCAGCCCAGGACCTAGCGGGAGGGAGACCCAGTACTTC. As protein: CASSPGPSGRETQYF. The variable domain in full, with the rest retrieved from reference TRBV7-2 and TRBJ2-5, is GAGVSQSPSNKVTEKGKDVELRCDPISGHTALYWYRQSLGQGLEFLIYFQGNSAPDKSGLPSDRFSAERTGGSVSTLTIQRTQQEDSAVYLCASSPGPSGRETQYFGPGTRLLVL.